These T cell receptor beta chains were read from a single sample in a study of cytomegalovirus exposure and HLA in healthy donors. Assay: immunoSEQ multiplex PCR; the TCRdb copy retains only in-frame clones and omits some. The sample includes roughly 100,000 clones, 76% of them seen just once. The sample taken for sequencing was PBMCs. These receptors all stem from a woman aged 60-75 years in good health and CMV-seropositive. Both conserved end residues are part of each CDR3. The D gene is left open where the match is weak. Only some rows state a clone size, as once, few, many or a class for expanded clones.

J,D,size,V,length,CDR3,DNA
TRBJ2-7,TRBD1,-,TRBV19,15,CASSDPGQGEYEQYF,TGTGCCAGTAGTGACCCGGGACAGGGTGAATACGAGCAGTACTTC
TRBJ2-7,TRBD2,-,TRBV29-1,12,CSVGLAGNEQYF,TGCAGCGTTGGCCTAGCGGGAAACGAGCAGTACTTC
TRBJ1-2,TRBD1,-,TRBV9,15,CASSTRTGGIGGYTF,TGTGCCAGCAGCACTAGGACAGGGGGTATAGGAGGCTACACCTTC
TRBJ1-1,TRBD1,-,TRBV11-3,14,CASSSAEGTAEAFF,TGTGCCAGCAGCTCCGCGGAAGGGACAGCTGAAGCTTTCTTT
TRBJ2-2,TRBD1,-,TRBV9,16,CASSVIWDRRTWELFF,TGTGCCAGCAGCGTAATTTGGGACAGACGTACCTGGGAGCTGTTTTTT
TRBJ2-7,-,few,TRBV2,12,CASGESPYEQYF,TGTGCCTCAGGGGAGTCACCTTACGAGCAGTACTTC
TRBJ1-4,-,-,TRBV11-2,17,CASSLEGHGATNEKLFF,TGTGCCAGCAGCTTAGAGGGGCACGGCGCAACTAATGAAAAACTGTTTTTT
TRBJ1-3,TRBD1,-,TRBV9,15,CASSVELGQGNTIYF,TGTGCCAGCAGCGTAGAATTAGGACAGGGGAACACCATATATTTT
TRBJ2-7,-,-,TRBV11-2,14,CASSLDIITYEQYF,TGTGCCAGCAGCTTAGATATTATTACCTACGAGCAGTACTTC
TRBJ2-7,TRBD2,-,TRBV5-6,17,CASSFDSLVREIHEQYF,TGTGCCAGCAGCTTTGATTCACTGGTGCGGGAGATCCACGAGCAGTACTTC
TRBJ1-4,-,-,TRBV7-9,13,CASRTGKGEKLFF,TGTGCCAGCCGAACAGGGAAAGGTGAAAAACTGTTTTTT
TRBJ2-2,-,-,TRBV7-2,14,CASSFFTYTGELFF,TGTGCCAGCAGCTTTTTCACATACACCGGGGAGCTGTTTTTT